These 9 T cell receptor beta chains were all obtained from the same sample, sequenced in a study of blood T cell repertoires in COVID-19. Assay used: immunoSEQ multiplex PCR; TCRdb lists only in-frame clones, some missing. The sample contains approximately 120,000 clones, over 80% of which appear only once. The sequenced material came from peripheral blood. Source of these receptors: a woman aged 55-75 years with acute or convalescent COVID-19.

There are a few counts of this clone. The rearrangement joins TRBV2 to TRBJ2-1, with D unclear. Trimming removed 6 bases from V and 5 bases from J, with 14 bases in between. CDR1 SNHLY and CDR2 FYNNEI come from the germline V gene. The CDR3 spans 14 residues. CDR3 sequence: CASSLRRLNNEQFF. CDR3 nucleotides: TGTGCCAGCAGCCTCCGACGACTTAACAATGAGCAGTTCTTC.

The chain uses TRBV5-1 and TRBJ2-7, with D hard to call. The V and J ends lost 1 base and 3 bases respectively, with 8 bases between them. The CDR3 is 13 residues long. The germline V gene has CDR1 SGHRS and CDR2 YFSETQ. CDR3 sequence reads: CASSLRTDYEQYF. CDR3 bases: TGCGCCAGCAGCTTGCGTACAGACTACGAGCAGTACTTC.

The chain carries TRBV6-5 and TRBJ1-5; 8 positions agree with TRBD1. The CDR3 is 14 residues long. Losses at the gene ends were 2 bases for V and 4 bases for J; bases not matched to a gene: 1. Germline values: CDR1 MNHEY, CDR2 SVGAGI. CDR3 residues: CASSYQGANQPQHF. The CDR3 nucleotides are TGTGCCAGCAGTTACCAGGGGGCAAATCAGCCCCAGCATTTT.

This chain's CDR3 is CASSLGLVSDTQYF. CDR3 nucleotides: TGTGCCAGCAGCTTAGGCCTAGTATCAGATACGCAGTATTTT. V gene TRBV5-4 combines with J gene TRBJ2-3; D unresolved. Trimming took off 2 bases at V and 4 bases at J, with 11 bases between the two ends. The CDR3 runs to 14 residues. Germline V gene sequence: CDR1 SGHNT, CDR2 YYREEE (reference sequence).

The rearrangement links TRBV15 to TRBJ1-4; 7 bases map to TRBD1. This CDR3 comprises 15 residues. Germline V gives CDR1 LNHNV, CDR2 YYDKDF (reference sequence). The J segment lost 8 bases and the V segment lost 0 bases, leaving 6 bases of the junction unmatched. The CDR3 coding sequence is TGTGCCACCAGCAGAGACCCGACAGGGAACGAAAAACTGTTTTTT. Amino acids: CATSRDPTGNEKLFF.

This rearrangement joins TRBV28 to TRBJ1-4; no reliable D call. The V end lost 1 base, the J end lost 6 bases, and 15 bases lay between the germline ends. Germline V CDR1 and CDR2: MDHEN, SYDVKM. There are 16 residues in the CDR3. CDR3 nucleotides: TGTGCCAGCAGTTTATTCTTCGGCCAGGTACATGAAAAACTGTTTTTT. This encodes CASSLFFGQVHEKLFF.

The chain has TRBV28 and TRBJ1-1, with a possible D match to TRBD1 (6 bases). CDR3 length: 16 residues. Germline CDR1 is MDHEN and CDR2 is SYDVKM. The V and J ends lost 5 bases and 0 bases respectively, with 16 bases between them. As DNA, the CDR3 is TGTGCCAGCAGTAGAGTGTGGACAGATATGAACACTGAAGCTTTCTTT. The encoded protein is CASSRVWTDMNTEAFF.

The V gene is TRBV28, the J gene TRBJ2-1; the D gene is possibly TRBD2 (6 bases). Looked up from germline, CDR1 is MDHEN and CDR2 is SYDVKM. CDR3 length: 16 amino acids. The V gene lost 7 bases and the J gene lost 0 bases, with 16 bases spanning the gap. The CDR3 coding sequence is TGTGCCAGCAAAAAGACCGGGAGTCACTCCTACAATGAGCAGTTCTTC. Amino acid sequence: CASKKTGSHSYNEQFF. The full variable domain, in which reference TRBV28 and TRBJ2-1 provide the parts outside the CDR3, is DVKVTQSSRYLVKRTGEKVFLECVQDMDHENMFWYRQDPGLGLRLIYFSYDVKMKEKGDIPEGYSVSREKKERFSLILESASTNQTSMYLCASKKTGSHSYNEQFFGPGTRLTVL.

The V and J genes are TRBV19 and TRBJ2-2; 9 bases agree with TRBD2. Trimming removed 5 bases from V and 5 bases from J; junction bases left unmatched: 3. In germline, CDR1 is LNHDA, CDR2 SQIVND (reference sequence). The CDR3 loop spans 14 amino acids. The CDR3, as DNA: TGTGCCAGTAGTGGGACTAGCTGGACCGGGGAGCTGTTTTTT. It encodes CASSGTSWTGELFF. The full variable domain, completed using reference TRBV19 and TRBJ2-2, is DGGITQSPKYLFRKEGQNVTLSCEQNLNHDAMYWYRQDPGQGLRLIYYSQIVNDFQKGDIAEGYSVSREKKESFPLTVTSAQKNPTAFYLCASSGTSWTGELFFGEGSRLTVL.